This T cell receptor (beta chain) derives from a study of T cell responses to AZD1222 COVID-19 vaccine. Study-level background: Both about-4-week and about-12-week second-dose recipients were combined. General observations from the study: It was only after the peak T cell response that any repertoires were sampled. Donors skewed white British and female; clonal diversity was possibly underestimated.

The sample holds one count of this clone. Antigen unknown. Profiling relied on immunoSEQ multiplex PCR, and the TCRdb table lists in-frame clones only, not all of them. The sample lists about 130,000 clones, under 90% occurring once. The source material was peripheral blood, sampled on day 0 of AZD1222 vaccination. This TCR was sampled from an adult in good health.

The CDR3, as DNA: TGTGCCAGTAGTATATTGGGGGCTGTAGGCACCGGGGAGCTGTTTTTT. It specifies CASSILGAVGTGELFF. The J gene is TRBJ2-2, the V gene TRBV19; TRBD1 might be the D (6 bases). Germline CDR1 and CDR2: LNHDA and SQIVND (reference sequence). This CDR3 has 16 residues. Trimming pared 2 bases from V and 4 bases from J, leaving 14 bases between.